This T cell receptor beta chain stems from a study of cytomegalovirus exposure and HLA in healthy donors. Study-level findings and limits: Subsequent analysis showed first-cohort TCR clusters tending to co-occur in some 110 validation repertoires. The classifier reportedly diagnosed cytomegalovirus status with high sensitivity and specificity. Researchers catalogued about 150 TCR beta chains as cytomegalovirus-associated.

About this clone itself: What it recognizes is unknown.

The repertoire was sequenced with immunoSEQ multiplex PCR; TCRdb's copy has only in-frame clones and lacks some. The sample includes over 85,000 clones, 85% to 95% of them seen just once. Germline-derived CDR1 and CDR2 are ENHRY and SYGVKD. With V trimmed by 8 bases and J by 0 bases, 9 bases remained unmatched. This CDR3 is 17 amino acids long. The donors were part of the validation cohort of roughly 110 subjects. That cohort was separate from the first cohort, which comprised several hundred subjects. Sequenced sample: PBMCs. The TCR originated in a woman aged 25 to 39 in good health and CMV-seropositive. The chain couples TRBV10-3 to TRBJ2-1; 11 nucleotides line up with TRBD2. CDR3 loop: CAIGTSGTSRSYNEQFF. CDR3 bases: TGTGCCATCGGGACTAGCGGCACGAGCCGCTCCTACAATGAGCAGTTCTTC.